The present entry profiles one T cell receptor (beta chain) with its context. The data derive from a study of blood T cell repertoires in COVID-19. This table comes from immunoSEQ multiplex PCR, and its TCRdb copy is limited to in-frame clones, with some not included. The data hold under 350,000 clones, with under 90% observed a single time. Seattle participants joined during active infection and were tracked over time. Germline values: CDR1 MNHEY, CDR2 SVGAGI. The CDR3 length is 11 residues. The ends were cut back, 6 bases at V and 8 bases at J, with 8 bases in the middle. The sequencing sample was made of peripheral blood. The chain uses TRBV6-5 and TRBJ2-1; TRBD1 might be the D (5 bases). The receptor comes from a woman aged 25-40 years with COVID-19, enrolled during active disease. The CDR3 sequence is CASSQGYEQFF. The CDR3 region has the DNA TGTGCCAGCAGCCAGGGCTATGAGCAGTTCTTC.